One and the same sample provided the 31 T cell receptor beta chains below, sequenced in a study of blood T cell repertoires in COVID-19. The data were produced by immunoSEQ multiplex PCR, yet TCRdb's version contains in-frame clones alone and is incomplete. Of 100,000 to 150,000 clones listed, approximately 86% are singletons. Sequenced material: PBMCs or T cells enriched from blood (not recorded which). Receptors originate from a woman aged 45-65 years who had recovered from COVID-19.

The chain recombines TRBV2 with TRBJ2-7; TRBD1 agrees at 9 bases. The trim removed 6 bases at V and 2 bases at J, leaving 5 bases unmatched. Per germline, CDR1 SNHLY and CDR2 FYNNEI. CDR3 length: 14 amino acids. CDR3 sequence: CASSPGQGTYEQYF. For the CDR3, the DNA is TGTGCCAGCAGCCCGGGACAGGGAACCTACGAGCAGTACTTC.

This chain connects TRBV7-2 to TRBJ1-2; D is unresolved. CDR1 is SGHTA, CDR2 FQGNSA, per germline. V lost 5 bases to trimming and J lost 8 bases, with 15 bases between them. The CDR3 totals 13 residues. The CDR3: CASSPTFGVGYTF. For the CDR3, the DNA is TGTGCCAGCAGCCCAACCTTCGGGGTAGGCTACACCTTC.

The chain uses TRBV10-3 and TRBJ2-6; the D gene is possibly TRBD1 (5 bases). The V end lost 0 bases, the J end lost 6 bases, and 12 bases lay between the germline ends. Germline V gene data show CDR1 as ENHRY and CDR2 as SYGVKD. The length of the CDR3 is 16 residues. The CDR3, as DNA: TGTGCCATCAGTGAGTCTCGCCAGGGCCAGGCCAACGTCCTGACTTTC. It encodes CAISESRQGQANVLTF.

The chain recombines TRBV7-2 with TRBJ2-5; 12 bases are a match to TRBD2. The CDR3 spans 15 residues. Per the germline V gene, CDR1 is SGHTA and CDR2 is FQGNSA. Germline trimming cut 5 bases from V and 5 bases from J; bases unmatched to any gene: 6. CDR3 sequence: CASSQTSGGLETQYF. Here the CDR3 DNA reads TGTGCCAGCAGCCAGACTAGCGGGGGTTTGGAGACCCAGTACTTC.

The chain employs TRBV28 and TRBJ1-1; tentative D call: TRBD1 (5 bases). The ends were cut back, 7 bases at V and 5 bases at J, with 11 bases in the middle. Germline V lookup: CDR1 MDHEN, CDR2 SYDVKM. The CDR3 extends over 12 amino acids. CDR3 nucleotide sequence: TGTGCCAGCACGAAGGGGAATACTGAAGCTTTCTTT. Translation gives CASTKGNTEAFF.

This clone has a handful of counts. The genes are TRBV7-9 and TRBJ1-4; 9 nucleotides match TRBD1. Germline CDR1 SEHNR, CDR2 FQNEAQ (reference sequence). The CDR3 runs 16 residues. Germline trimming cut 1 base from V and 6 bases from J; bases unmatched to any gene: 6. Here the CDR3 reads CASSLGQGGGYEKLFF. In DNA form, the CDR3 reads TGTGCCAGCAGCTTAGGACAGGGGGGCGGATATGAAAAACTGTTTTTT.

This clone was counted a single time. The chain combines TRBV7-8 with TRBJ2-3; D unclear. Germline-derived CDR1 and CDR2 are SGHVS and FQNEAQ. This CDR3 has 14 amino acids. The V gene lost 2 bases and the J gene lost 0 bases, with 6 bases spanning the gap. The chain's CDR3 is CASSLPGSTDTQYF. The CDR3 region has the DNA TGTGCCAGCAGCTTACCAGGTAGCACAGATACGCAGTATTTT.

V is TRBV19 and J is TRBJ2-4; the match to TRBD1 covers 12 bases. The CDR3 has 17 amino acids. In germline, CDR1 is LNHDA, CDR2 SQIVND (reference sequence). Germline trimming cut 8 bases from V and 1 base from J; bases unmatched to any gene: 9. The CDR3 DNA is TGTGCCAGTCAACGGGACAGGGGGCTACCGGCCAAAAACATTCAGTACTTC. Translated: CASQRDRGLPAKNIQYF.

This CDR3 reads CASHSEQGIQPQHF. The CDR3 DNA sequence: TGCGCCAGCCATTCCGAACAGGGGATTCAGCCCCAGCATTTT. The V and J genes are TRBV10-2 and TRBJ1-5; TRBD1 matches at 7 bases. The ends lost 8 bases at V and 6 bases at J; junction bases unmatched: 10. The CDR3 is 14 residues long. Germline V gene sequence: CDR1 WSHSY, CDR2 SAAADI.

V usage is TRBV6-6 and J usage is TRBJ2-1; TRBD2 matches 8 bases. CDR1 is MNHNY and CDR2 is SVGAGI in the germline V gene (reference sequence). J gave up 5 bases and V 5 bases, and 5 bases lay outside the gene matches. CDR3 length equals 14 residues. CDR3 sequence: CASSTGGVNNEQFF. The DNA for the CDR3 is TGTGCCAGCAGTACGGGGGGGGTCAACAATGAGCAGTTCTTC.

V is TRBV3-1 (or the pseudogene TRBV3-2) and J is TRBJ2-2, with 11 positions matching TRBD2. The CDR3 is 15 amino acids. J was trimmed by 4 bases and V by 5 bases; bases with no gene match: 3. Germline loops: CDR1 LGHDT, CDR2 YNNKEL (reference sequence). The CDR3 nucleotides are TGTGCCAGCAGCGACCTAGCGGGGGGCACCGGGGAGCTGTTTTTT. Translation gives CASSDLAGGTGELFF.

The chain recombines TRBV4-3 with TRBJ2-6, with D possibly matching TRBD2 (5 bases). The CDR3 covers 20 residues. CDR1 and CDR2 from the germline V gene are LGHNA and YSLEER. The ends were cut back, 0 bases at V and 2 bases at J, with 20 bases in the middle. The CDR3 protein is CASSQDKRHRGFAGANVLTF. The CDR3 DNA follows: TGCGCCAGCAGCCAAGATAAACGTCATCGGGGTTTCGCTGGGGCCAACGTCCTGACTTTC.

The CDR3 reads CASSHPDTRLQLYF. The CDR3 DNA sequence: TGCGCCAGCAGCCATCCCGACACCCGTCTACAACTGTACTTC. This chain links TRBV4-1 with TRBJ2-7; D unresolved. Germline V lookup: CDR1 MGHRA, CDR2 YSYEKL. The CDR3 contains 14 residues. Trimming left V 3 bases short and J 12 bases short, with 21 bases between.

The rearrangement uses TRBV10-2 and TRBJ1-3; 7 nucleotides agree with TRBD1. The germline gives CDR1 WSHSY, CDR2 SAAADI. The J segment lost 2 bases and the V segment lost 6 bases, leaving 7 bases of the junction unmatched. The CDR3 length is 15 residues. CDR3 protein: CASSYQGGPGNTIYF. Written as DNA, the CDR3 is TGCGCCAGCAGCTACCAGGGGGGACCTGGAAACACCATATATTTT.

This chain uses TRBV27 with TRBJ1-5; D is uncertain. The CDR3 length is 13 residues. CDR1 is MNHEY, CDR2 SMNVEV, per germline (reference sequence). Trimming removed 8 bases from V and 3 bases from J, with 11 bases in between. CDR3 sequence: CASGRSLNQPQHF. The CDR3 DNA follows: TGTGCCAGCGGGCGATCCCTCAATCAGCCCCAGCATTTT.

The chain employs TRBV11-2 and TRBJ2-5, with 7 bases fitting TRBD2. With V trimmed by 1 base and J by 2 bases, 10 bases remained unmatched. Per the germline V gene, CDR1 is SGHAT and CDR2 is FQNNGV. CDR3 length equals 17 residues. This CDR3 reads CASSLAPWRGIQETQYF. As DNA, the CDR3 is TGTGCCAGCAGCTTAGCCCCCTGGCGGGGGATACAAGAGACCCAGTACTTC.

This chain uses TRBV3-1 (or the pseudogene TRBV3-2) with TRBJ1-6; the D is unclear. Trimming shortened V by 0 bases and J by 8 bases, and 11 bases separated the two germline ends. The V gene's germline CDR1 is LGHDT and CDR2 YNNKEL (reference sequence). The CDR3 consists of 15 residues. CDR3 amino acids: CASSQDGRRDSPLHF. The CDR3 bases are TGTGCCAGCAGCCAAGACGGGCGGAGGGATTCACCCCTCCACTTT.

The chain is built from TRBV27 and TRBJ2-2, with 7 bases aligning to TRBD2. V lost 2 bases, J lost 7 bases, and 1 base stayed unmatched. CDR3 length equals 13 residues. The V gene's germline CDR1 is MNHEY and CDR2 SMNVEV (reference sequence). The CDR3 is CASSLTGGGELFF. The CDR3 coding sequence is TGTGCCAGCAGTTTAACGGGAGGCGGGGAGCTGTTTTTT.

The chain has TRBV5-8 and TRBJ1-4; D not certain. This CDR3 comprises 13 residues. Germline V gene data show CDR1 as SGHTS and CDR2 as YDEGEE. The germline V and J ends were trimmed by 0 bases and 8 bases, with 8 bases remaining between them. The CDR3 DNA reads TGTGCCAGCAGCTTGGGGTCCCGGGAAAAACTGTTTTTT. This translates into CASSLGSREKLFF.

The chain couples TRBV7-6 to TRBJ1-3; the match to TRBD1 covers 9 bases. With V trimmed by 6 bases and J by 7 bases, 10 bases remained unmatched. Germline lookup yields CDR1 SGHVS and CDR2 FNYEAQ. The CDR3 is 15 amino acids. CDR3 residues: CASSSGQGPANTIYF. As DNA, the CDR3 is TGTGCCAGCAGTTCAGGACAGGGGCCAGCCAACACCATATATTTT.

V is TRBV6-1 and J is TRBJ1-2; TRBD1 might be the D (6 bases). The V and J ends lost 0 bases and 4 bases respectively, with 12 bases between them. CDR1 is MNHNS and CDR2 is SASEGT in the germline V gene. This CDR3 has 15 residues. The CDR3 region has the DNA TGTGCCAGCAGTGAAGCCCCGGTCAGGGGCTATGGCTACACCTTC. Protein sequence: CASSEAPVRGYGYTF.

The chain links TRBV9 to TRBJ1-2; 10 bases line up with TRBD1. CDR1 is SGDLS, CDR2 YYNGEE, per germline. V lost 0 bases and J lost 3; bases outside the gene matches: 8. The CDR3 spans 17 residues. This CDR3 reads CASSVDLGQGWDYGYTF. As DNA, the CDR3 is TGTGCCAGCAGCGTAGATTTGGGACAGGGGTGGGACTATGGCTACACCTTC.

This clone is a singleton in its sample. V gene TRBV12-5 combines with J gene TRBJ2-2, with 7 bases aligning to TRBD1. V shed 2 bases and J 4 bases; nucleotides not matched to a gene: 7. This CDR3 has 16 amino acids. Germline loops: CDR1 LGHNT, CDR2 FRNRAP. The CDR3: CASGLRYRGSTGELFF. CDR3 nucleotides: TGTGCTAGTGGTTTGCGTTACAGGGGAAGCACCGGGGAGCTGTTTTTT.

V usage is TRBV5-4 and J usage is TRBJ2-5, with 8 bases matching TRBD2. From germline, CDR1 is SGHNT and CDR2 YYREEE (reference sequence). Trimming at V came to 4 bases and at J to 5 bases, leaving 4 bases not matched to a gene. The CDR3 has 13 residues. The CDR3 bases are TGTGCCAGCAGCCCGGGACTAGAGGAGACCCAGTACTTC. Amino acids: CASSPGLEETQYF.

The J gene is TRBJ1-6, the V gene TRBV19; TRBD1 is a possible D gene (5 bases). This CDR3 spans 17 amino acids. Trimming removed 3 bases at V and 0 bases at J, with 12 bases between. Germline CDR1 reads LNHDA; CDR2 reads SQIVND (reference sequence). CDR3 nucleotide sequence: TGTGCCAGTAGTATGGGGCGGGGCAGCTCCTATAATTCACCCCTCCACTTT. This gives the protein CASSMGRGSSYNSPLHF.

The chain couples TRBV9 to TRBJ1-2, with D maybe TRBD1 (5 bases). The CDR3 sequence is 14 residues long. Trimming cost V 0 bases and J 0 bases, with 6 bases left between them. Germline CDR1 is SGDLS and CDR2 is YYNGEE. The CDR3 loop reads CASSVAGTNYGYTF. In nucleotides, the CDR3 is TGTGCCAGCAGCGTAGCAGGGACTAACTATGGCTACACCTTC.

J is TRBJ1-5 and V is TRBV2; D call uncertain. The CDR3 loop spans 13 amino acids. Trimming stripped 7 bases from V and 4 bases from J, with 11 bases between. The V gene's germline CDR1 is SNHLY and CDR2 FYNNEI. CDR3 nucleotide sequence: TGTGCCAGCACCGGAGCCCCAAATCAGCCCCAGCATTTT. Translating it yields CASTGAPNQPQHF. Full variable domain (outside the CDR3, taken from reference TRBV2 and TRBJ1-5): EPEVTQTPSHQVTQMGQEVILRCVPISNHLYFYWYRQILGQKVEFLVSFYNNEISEKSEIFDDQFSVERPDGSNFTLKIRSTKLEDSAMYFCASTGAPNQPQHFGDGTRLSIL.

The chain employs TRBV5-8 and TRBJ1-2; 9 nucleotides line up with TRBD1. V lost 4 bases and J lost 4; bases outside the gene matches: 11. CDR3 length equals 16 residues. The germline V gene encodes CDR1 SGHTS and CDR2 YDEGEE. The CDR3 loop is CASSPGYRGLGYGYTF. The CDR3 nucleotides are TGTGCCAGCAGCCCCGGGTACAGGGGGCTCGGCTATGGCTACACCTTC. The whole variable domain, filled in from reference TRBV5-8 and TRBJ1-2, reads EAGVTQSPTHLIKTRGQQATLRCSPISGHTSVYWYQQALGLGLQFLLWYDEGEERNRGNFPPRFSGRQFPNYSSELNVNALELEDSALYLCASSPGYRGLGYGYTFGSGTRLTVV.

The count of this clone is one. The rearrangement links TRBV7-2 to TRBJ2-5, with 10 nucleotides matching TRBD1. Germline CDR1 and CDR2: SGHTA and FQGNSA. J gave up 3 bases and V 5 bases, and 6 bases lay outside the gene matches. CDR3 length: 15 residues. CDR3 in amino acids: CASSPEGQGEETQYF. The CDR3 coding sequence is TGTGCCAGCAGCCCCGAAGGACAGGGGGAAGAGACCCAGTACTTC.

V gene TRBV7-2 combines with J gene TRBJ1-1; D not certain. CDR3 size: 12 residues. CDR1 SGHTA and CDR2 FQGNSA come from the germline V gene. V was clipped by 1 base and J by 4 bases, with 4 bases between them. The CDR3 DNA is TGTGCCAGCAGCTTAGGGGCCACTGAAGCTTTCTTT. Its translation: CASSLGATEAFF.

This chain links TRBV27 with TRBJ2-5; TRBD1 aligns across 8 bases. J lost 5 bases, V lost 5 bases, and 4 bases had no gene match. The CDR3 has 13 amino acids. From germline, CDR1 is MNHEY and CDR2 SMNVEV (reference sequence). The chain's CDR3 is CASSTRTGETQYF. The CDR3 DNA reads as TGTGCCAGCAGTACCCGGACAGGGGAGACCCAGTACTTC.